The present T cell receptor (beta chain) was sequenced within a study of post-analysis software for immune sequencing data. The TCR beta cDNA libraries carried unique molecular identifiers. Input of roughly 1 to 11 million T cells yielded hundreds of thousands of cDNA molecules. In TCRdb, the PCR reads were re-called with MiXCR into one record per CDR3 protein. The table has about 400,000 distinct CDR3 sequences, around 37% seen once. Study-wide results and caveats: The study found significantly lower normalized Chao1 diversity in multiple sclerosis patients than in controls. Roughly 5 TRBV segments, TRBV5-6, TRBV5-1 and TRBV20-1 among them, were found more frequent in patients than controls. By F measure, samples from a shared preparation batch strongly co-clustered.

This clonotype was found many times. What it binds is unknown. V lost 4 bases to trimming and J lost 1 base; unmatched junction nucleotides: 5. The CDR3 is 14 amino acids. Looked up from germline, CDR1 is SQVTM and CDR2 is ANQGSEA. The sequencing input was blood. The chain recombines TRBV29-1 with TRBJ2-5, with 8 positions matching TRBD1. This clonotype was sampled from a girl aged 10-17 years with multiple sclerosis. The CDR3 reads CSVGTGSLQETQYF. The CDR3 DNA follows: TGCAGCGTTGGGACAGGGTCCCTCCAAGAGACCCAGTACTTC.